This T cell receptor (beta chain) was sequenced in a study of T-cell reconstitution after alpha-beta-depleted transplantation in children. The trim removed 2 bases at V and 6 bases at J, leaving 3 bases unmatched. Germline V gene lookup returns CDR1 DFQATT and CDR2 SNEGSKA (reference sequence). The CDR3 consists of 14 residues. Preparation of the TCRbeta library was carried out with unique molecular identifiers. TCRdb passed the PCR reads through MiXCR, listing each CDR3 protein once. Of about 610,000 distinct CDR3 sequences in the sample, under 12% were seen once. This clonotype appeared many times. The TCR comes from a human donor who donated a stem cell graft to a child with acute myeloid leukemia. The starting material was PBMCs from the stem cell graft donor, obtained from the stem cell graft. The genes are TRBV20-1 and TRBJ2-1; 11 positions agree with TRBD2. The CDR3 sequence is CSARTSGSVNEQFF. CDR3 DNA sequence: TGCAGTGCTAGAACTAGCGGGAGTGTCAATGAGCAGTTCTTC.